Listed below are T cell receptor beta chains from one sample, sequenced in a study of shared clonotypes between healthy human individuals. Only in-frame clones appear in the TCRdb table, and some are missing; sequencing was by immunoSEQ multiplex PCR. The sample records approximately 810,000 clones, 85% to 95% being singletons. The sequenced material came from naive CD8+ T cells sorted from blood. Receptor source: a man between 25 and 39 years old in good health. Both conserved end residues are part of each CDR3. Each record gives: J gene, V gene, D gene, clone size, CDR3 DNA, CDR3 protein. A D gene is named only where the DNA matches it firmly. Clone size is shown for a subset of rows, as once, few, many or a class of expanded clone.

>TRBJ2-3|TRBV27|TRBD2|NA
TGTGCCAGCAGTCTTCTAGCGGGAGGGGCAGATACGCAGTATTTT
CASSLLAGGADTQYF
>TRBJ1-5|TRBV4-3|NA|NA
TGCGCCAGCAGCCAAGATTGGTCTCAGCCCCAGCATTTT
CASSQDWSQPQHF
>TRBJ2-7|TRBV7-9|NA|NA
TGTGCCAGCAGCCAAAGCTCCTACGAGCAGTACTTC
CASSQSSYEQYF
>TRBJ2-1|TRBV7-9|TRBD1|NA
TGTGCCAGCAGCCCGATGGGACAGGGGGCCTACAATGAGCAGTTCTTC
CASSPMGQGAYNEQFF
>TRBJ2-7|TRBV6-1|TRBD2|NA
TGTGCCAGCAGTGGAGCTAGCGGGTACGAGCAGTACTTC
CASSGASGYEQYF
>TRBJ2-5|TRBV4-1|TRBD2|NA
TGCGCCAGCAGCCAAGATCTCCTAGCGGGAGACGAGACCCAGTACTTC
CASSQDLLAGDETQYF
>TRBJ2-7|TRBV10-2|TRBD1|NA
TGCGCCAGCAGCAAAGGACAGGTGGGCTACGAGCAGTACTTC
CASSKGQVGYEQYF
>TRBJ2-1|TRBV6-5|TRBD2|once
TGTGCCAGCAGTTACTCTAGCGGGGGGAACAATGAGCAGTTCTTC
CASSYSSGGNNEQFF
>TRBJ2-7|TRBV6-1|TRBD2|NA
TGTGCCAGCAGTGAAGGACTAGCGGGGTTCTACGAGCAGTACTTC
CASSEGLAGFYEQYF
>TRBJ1-1|TRBV7-9|TRBD1|NA
TGTGCCAGCAGAGACAGGGACTTGAACACTGAAGCTTTCTTT
CASRDRDLNTEAFF
>TRBJ2-3|TRBV29-1|NA|NA
TGCAGCGTTGAAGATCTTCAGGTTACGCAGTATTTT
CSVEDLQVTQYF
>TRBJ1-1|TRBV27|TRBD1|NA
TGTGCCAGCAGTCGTCCCGGGACAGGGCCGAACACTGAAGCTTTCTTT
CASSRPGTGPNTEAFF
>TRBJ2-1|TRBV9|TRBD2|NA
TGTGCCAGCAGCCCCCGGGGACTAGCGGGTTACAATGAGCAGTTCTTC
CASSPRGLAGYNEQFF
>TRBJ2-4|TRBV28|TRBD1|NA
TGTGCCAGCAGCTCCGACAGGGGAGAAAACATTCAGTACTTC
CASSSDRGENIQYF